This record concerns one T cell receptor beta chain sequence. Its antigen is unknown. Per-base qualities were not stored, and no clone one base away is much larger. The Qiagen DNeasy kit was used to extract genomic DNA both from unsorted PBMCs and from the negatively selected CD4+ and CD8+ fractions. TCR beta CDR3 regions were subjected to amplification by immunoSEQ multiplex PCR with primers that anneal to V and J segments. A synthetic immune receptor repertoire was used to minimize amplification bias, and any remaining bias was removed computationally after sequencing. Turning to the authors' computational methods: Custom Python scripts were used to quantify repertoire diversity as the Shannon entropy index. Unsorted, CD4+ and CD8+ repertoires were analyzed separately, except for combined analyses in which CD4+ and CD8+ sequences were merged in silico. A clone counted as expanded when the clone's frequency after treatment rose at least 2-fold relative to C1D1, and clones undetected at baseline were given a pseudocount of 0.5. Clones with 0 or 1 copy at C1D1 were defined as singleton clones, while clones with 2 or more copies were defined as non-singleton clones. Clones expanded in unsorted samples were assigned a CD4+, CD8+ or unknown annotation through matching of protein sequences in sorted samples from the same patient. Wilcoxon tests on paired samples were used to test changes in diversity from C1D1 to C4D1. As stored in TCRdb, this immuneACCESS dataset retains in-frame rearrangements with V and J assigned. A fraction of the clones does not appear; measured against another copy, unresolved V genes explain less than half of the discrepancy, and the remainder lacks a known reason. The V and J calls and clone size come from that table; D and trimming were worked out from the DNA. This sample gives 45,000 to 55,000 clones in total; 81% of them show up just once. Of the sample, 16% falls within the top ten clones.

This record belongs to a study of PD-1 blockade in classical Hodgkin lymphoma (TCRdb year 2020). For context, the study as a whole: Nivolumab dosing was 3 mg/kg intravenously every 2 weeks, continuing until either disease progression or unacceptable toxicity. A peripheral blood immune signature of response to PD-1 blockade in classical Hodgkin lymphoma was defined using TCR beta sequencing and CyTOF.

Between the V and J ends, shortened by 6 bases and 7 bases respectively, the junction contains 25 bases. The CDR3 sequence holds 16 residues, the cysteine and phenylalanine included. This entry keeps only the CDR3 DNA: 48 bases, framed from base 1. CDR1 SGDLS and CDR2 YYNGEE were looked up in the germline V gene. Sample time point, as interpreted from the label and publication: cycle 1 day 1 (C1D1), immediately before nivolumab initiation. Relapse after autologous stem cell transplantation had occurred in all trial patients, and cohorts A, B and C were distinguished by prior brentuximab vedotin exposure. The trial cohort comprised approximately 55 patients with relapsed/refractory classical Hodgkin lymphoma whose best overall responses were complete response, partial response or progressive disease. In the multi-cohort phase II CheckMate 205 trial, trial patients received single-agent nivolumab. An independent review committee assessed best overall response by applying the 2007 International Working Group response criteria. Trial PBMCs were collected immediately before nivolumab initiation (C1D1) and during therapy at cycle 2 day 1 and cycle 4 day 1. After peripheral blood was drawn into 8 mL Vacutainer Cell Preparation Tubes, PBMCs were isolated by centrifugation and then cryopreserved.

Overall results and qualifications from the work: Diversity was lower in patients who began nivolumab less than 1 year after ASCT, so these patients were left out of later analyses to avoid confounding by immune reconstitution. Newly diagnosed patients were reported to have lower baseline TCR diversity than healthy donors, and relapsed/refractory patients were reported to have lower baseline TCR diversity still. The study was restricted to a single clinical trial cohort, and the causes of repertoire differences, possibly disease activity or prior therapy, were left undefined. CD4+ but not CD8+ TCR diversity rose significantly by C4D1 (p=0.0027 vs p=0.16), most apparent in complete responders (p=0.02). Trial patients with a complete response had baseline diversity similar to that of newly diagnosed patients, while partial responders and progressors had significantly lower diversity.

The V gene is TRBV9 and the J gene is TRBJ1-1; the D gene is possibly TRBD1, with 5 bases matching. This TCR derives from a human donor with classical Hodgkin lymphoma. The sample consisted of peripheral blood mononuclear cells (PBMCs), taken at baseline. The DNA sequence is given as TGTGCCAGCACCTTGGTTAGGGCAGGGACCTCGGGTGAAGCTTTCTTT. It translates to CASTLVRAGTSGEAFF.